The subject of this entry is one T cell receptor (beta chain). Original methodology: By means of reference gene primer amplification, nucleated cell counts were estimated. The data were produced by immunoSEQ multiplex PCR, yet TCRdb's version contains in-frame clones alone and is incomplete. For V, J and clone size, that table is used; D and trimming come from the DNA. The data show 150,000 to 200,000 clones, approximately 86% seen once. The entry originates in a study of blood T cell repertoires in COVID-19. Across the whole study: There were acute and convalescent COVID-19 samples, and they came from the United States, Italy and Spain. PBMCs, B-cell-depleted T cells, or T cells were the source of the cDNA or gDNA that made up the material.

The CDR3 length is 14 residues. The V gene lost 4 bases and the J gene lost 0 bases, with 6 bases spanning the gap. Germline V gives CDR1 LNHDA, CDR2 SQIVND (reference sequence). The chain carries TRBV19 and TRBJ2-2; D not resolved. The sequenced sample was peripheral blood. The TCR comes from a man between 60 and 75 years old with acute or convalescent COVID-19. The CDR3: CASSRSANTGELFF. CDR3 in DNA: TGTGCCAGTAGTAGGAGCGCGAACACCGGGGAGCTGTTTTTT.